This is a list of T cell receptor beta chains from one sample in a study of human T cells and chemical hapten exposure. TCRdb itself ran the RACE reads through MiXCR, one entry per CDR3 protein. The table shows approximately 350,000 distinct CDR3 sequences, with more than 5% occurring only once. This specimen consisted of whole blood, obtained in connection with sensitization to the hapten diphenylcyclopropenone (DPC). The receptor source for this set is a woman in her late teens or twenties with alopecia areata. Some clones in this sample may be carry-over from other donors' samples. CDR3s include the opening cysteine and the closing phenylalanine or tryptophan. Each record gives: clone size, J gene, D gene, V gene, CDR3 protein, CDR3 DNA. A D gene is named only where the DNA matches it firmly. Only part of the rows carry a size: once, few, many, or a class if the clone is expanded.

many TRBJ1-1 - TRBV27 CASSPLEAFF TGTGCCAGCAGTCCCTTAGAAGCTTTCTTT
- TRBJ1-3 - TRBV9 CASSVASGDGNTIYF TGTGCCAGCAGCGTAGCTTCAGGGGACGGAAACACCATATATTTT
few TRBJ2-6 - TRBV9 CASSVTGLSGANVLTF TGTGCCAGCAGCGTTACGGGTCTGTCTGGGGCCAACGTCCTGACTTTC
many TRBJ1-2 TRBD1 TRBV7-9 CASSRDRSDGYTF TGTGCCAGCAGCAGGGACAGAAGCGATGGCTACACCTTC
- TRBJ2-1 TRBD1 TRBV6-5 CASRKQGLNEQFF TGTGCCAGCAGGAAACAGGGGCTGAATGAGCAGTTCTTC
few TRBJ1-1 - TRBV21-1 CASSKSTGGPYTEAFF TGTGCCAGCAGCAAATCTACGGGAGGGCCGTACACTGAAGCTTTCTTT
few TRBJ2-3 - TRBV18 CASSPPVTDTQYF TGTGCCAGCTCACCACCCGTAACAGATACGCAGTATTTT
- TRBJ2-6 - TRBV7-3 CASSPQAGANVLTF TGTGCCAGCAGCCCGCAGGCTGGGGCCAACGTCCTGACTTTC
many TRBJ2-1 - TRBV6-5 CASSLRDESYNEQFF TGTGCCAGCAGCCTCCGGGACGAGTCCTACAATGAGCAGTTCTTC
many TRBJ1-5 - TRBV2 CASSAGTVNSNQPQHF TGTGCCAGCAGTGCCGGGACCGTTAATAGCAATCAGCCCCAGCATTTT
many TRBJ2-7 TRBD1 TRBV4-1 CASSQEPTGAPYEQYF TGCGCCAGCAGCCAAGAACCGACAGGGGCCCCCTACGAGCAGTACTTC
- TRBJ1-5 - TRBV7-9 CASSSQDPNQPQHF TGTGCCAGCAGTTCACAGGACCCTAATCAGCCCCAGCATTTT
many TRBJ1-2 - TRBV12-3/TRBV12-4 CASRKTGFIPLNYGYTF TGTGCCAGCAGGAAAACAGGGTTTATACCCCTTAACTATGGCTACACCTTC
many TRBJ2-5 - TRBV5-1 CASSLVGIQETQYF TGCGCCAGCAGCTTGGTTGGAATACAAGAGACCCAGTACTTC
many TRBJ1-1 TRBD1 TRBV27 CASSSPTGNMNTEAFF TGTGCCAGCAGTTCACCGACAGGGAACATGAACACTGAAGCTTTCTTT
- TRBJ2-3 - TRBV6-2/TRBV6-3 CASSYPEEETASTDTQYF TGTGCCAGCAGTTACCCGGAAGAGGAGACAGCTAGCACAGATACGCAGTATTTT
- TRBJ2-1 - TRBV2 CASSSRDFSYNEQFF TGTGCCAGCTCTTCCCGGGACTTCTCCTACAATGAGCAGTTCTTC
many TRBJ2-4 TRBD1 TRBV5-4 CASSQATGTGINIQYF TGTGCCAGCAGCCAGGCAACCGGGACAGGGATAAACATTCAGTACTTC
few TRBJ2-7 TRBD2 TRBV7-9 CASSFAPGLAASYEQYF TGTGCCAGCAGCTTTGCTCCGGGACTAGCGGCCTCCTACGAGCAGTACTTC
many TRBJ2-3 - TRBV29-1 CSVDRGSTDTQYF TGCAGCGTTGACAGGGGCTCCACAGATACGCAGTATTTT
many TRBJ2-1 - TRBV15 CATSRGTVSYNEQFF TGTGCCACCAGCAGAGGGACAGTCTCCTACAATGAGCAGTTCTTC
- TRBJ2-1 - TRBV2 CASSPSRGRGYNEQFF TGTGCCAGCAGTCCATCTCGGGGGCGCGGGTACAATGAGCAGTTCTTC
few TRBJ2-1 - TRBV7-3 CASSSGAGKGNEQFF TGTGCCAGCAGCTCAGGGGCAGGGAAAGGGAATGAGCAGTTCTTC
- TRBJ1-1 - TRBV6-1 CATRVNRAPGTEAFF TGTGCCACACGCGTAAACCGGGCCCCGGGCACTGAAGCTTTCTTT
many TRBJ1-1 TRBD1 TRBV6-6 CASSNRDRGNTEAFF TGTGCCAGCAGTAACCGGGACAGGGGGAACACTGAAGCTTTCTTT
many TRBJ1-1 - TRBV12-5 CASGFWGTEAFF TGTGCTAGTGGTTTCTGGGGCACTGAAGCTTTCTTT
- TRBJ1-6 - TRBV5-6 CASSQPNAGQYNSPLHF TGTGCCAGCAGCCAACCAAACGCCGGACAGTATAATTCACCCCTCCACTTT
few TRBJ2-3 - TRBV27 CASSRQNTDTQYF TGTGCCAGCAGTCGACAAAACACAGATACGCAGTATTTT
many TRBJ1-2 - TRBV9 CASSVNFGYTF TGTGCCAGCAGCGTAAACTTTGGCTACACCTTC
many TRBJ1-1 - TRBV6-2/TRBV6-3 CASIRTLISAEAFF TGTGCCAGCATTCGGACATTGATTAGCGCTGAAGCTTTCTTT
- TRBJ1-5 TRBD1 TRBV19 CASQVQGTNQPQHF TGTGCCAGCCAAGTACAGGGGACGAATCAGCCCCAGCATTTT
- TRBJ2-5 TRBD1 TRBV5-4 CASSFYRGSKTQYF TGTGCCAGCAGCTTTTACAGGGGGTCGAAGACCCAGTACTTC
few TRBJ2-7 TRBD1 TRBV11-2 CASSPLNRGRADRYEQYF TGTGCCAGCAGCCCCCTAAACAGGGGGCGAGCCGACCGGTACGAGCAGTACTTC
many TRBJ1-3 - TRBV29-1 CSAARDWSGNTIYF TGCAGCGCTGCGCGGGATTGGTCTGGAAACACCATATATTTT
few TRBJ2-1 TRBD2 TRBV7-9 CASSLASGGAENEQFF TGTGCCAGCAGCCTCGCCAGCGGGGGGGCGGAAAATGAGCAGTTCTTC
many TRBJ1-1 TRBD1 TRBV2 CASSQGARNTEAFF TGTGCCAGCAGCCAGGGGGCTAGGAACACTGAAGCTTTCTTT
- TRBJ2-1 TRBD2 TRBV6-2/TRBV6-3 CASSYPLAGDYNEQFF TGTGCCAGCAGTTACCCGCTAGCGGGGGACTACAATGAGCAGTTCTTC
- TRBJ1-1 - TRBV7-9 CASSSPAVGNTEAFF TGTGCCAGCAGCTCCCCAGCAGTAGGGAACACTGAAGCTTTCTTT
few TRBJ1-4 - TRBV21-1 CASSRKVQGNEKLFF TGTGCCAGCAGCCGGAAGGTACAGGGAAACGAAAAACTGTTTTTT
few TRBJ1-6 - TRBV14 CASSQDWGGVDSPLHF TGTGCCAGCAGCCAAGATTGGGGCGGAGTGGATTCACCCCTCCACTTT
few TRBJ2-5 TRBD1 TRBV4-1 CASSQVEGTGGETQYF TGCGCCAGCAGCCAAGTAGAGGGGACAGGAGGAGAGACCCAGTACTTC
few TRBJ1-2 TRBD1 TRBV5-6 CASSLVGQGAYGYTF TGTGCCAGCAGCTTGGTCGGACAGGGGGCATATGGCTACACCTTC
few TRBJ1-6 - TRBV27 CASSLSGTARAYNSPLHF TGTGCCAGCAGTTTATCCGGAACTGCCCGGGCCTATAATTCACCCCTCCACTTT
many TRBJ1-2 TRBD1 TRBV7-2 CASSPRQGVGYTF TGTGCCAGCAGCCCCCGACAGGGGGTTGGCTACACCTTC
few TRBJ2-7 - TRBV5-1 CASSPFLQGVEQYF TGCGCCAGCAGCCCCTTCCTGCAGGGTGTCGAGCAGTACTTC
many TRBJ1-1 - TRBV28 CASYPSGQGGTEAFF TGTGCCAGCTACCCCAGTGGGCAAGGGGGCACTGAAGCTTTCTTT
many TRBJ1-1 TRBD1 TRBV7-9 CASSPLQGSDTEAFF TGTGCCAGCAGCCCCTTACAGGGGTCCGACACTGAAGCTTTCTTT
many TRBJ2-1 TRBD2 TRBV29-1 CSVVVTSGGANEQFF TGCAGCGTTGTCGTCACTAGCGGGGGGGCCAATGAGCAGTTCTTC
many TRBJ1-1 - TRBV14 CASSQRFAGHPNTEAFF TGTGCCAGCAGCCAAAGGTTTGCGGGACACCCGAACACTGAAGCTTTCTTT
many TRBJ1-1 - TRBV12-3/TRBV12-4 CASSPEGGQEAFF TGTGCCAGCAGTCCAGAGGGGGGGCAGGAAGCTTTCTTT
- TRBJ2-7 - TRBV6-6 CASSPETYEQYF TGTGCCAGCAGTCCCGAGACCTACGAGCAGTACTTC